Each of the 30 T cell receptor beta chains below was sequenced from the same sample in a study of blood T cell repertoires in COVID-19. The data were produced by immunoSEQ multiplex PCR, yet TCRdb's version contains in-frame clones alone and is incomplete. The sample carries more than 25,000 clones, 87% recorded once. Sequencing was carried out using peripheral blood. The source is a man between 60 and 70 years old with active COVID-19.

The table lists this clone with a count of one. For the CDR3, the DNA is TGTGCCAGTCGGACTGACCTCCGTCGGGGCTACACCTTC. Residues: CASRTDLRRGYTF. The chain joins TRBV28 to TRBJ1-2, with D unclear. The germline V gene encodes CDR1 MDHEN and CDR2 SYDVKM. The CDR3 has 13 residues. V was trimmed by 9 bases and J by 8 bases, leaving 19 bases between them.

This clone showed up just once. V gene TRBV7-9 combines with J gene TRBJ2-7; tentative D call: TRBD1 (6 bases). The CDR3 totals 14 residues. Germline V lookup: CDR1 SEHNR, CDR2 FQNEAQ (reference sequence). Trimming removed 5 bases at V and 1 base at J, with 12 bases between. The CDR3 loop reads CASSLQGLSYEQYF. Written as DNA, the CDR3 is TGTGCCAGCAGCCTTCAGGGGTTATCCTACGAGCAGTACTTC.

The rearrangement links TRBV7-9 to TRBJ1-2, with D possibly being TRBD1 (6 bases). V was trimmed by 5 bases and J by 4 bases, leaving 11 bases between them. The germline V gene has CDR1 SEHNR and CDR2 FQNEAQ (reference sequence). The CDR3 has 13 amino acids. CDR3 in amino acids: CASSQGHPYGYTF. The CDR3 nucleotides read TGTGCCAGCAGCCAGGGACACCCCTATGGCTACACCTTC.

This clone was recorded a few times. This chain joins TRBV14 and TRBJ2-7, with D tentatively TRBD2 (6 bases). Trimming shortened V by 4 bases and J by 0 bases, and 10 bases separated the two germline ends. The CDR3 runs 14 residues. From germline, CDR1 is SGHDN and CDR2 FVKESK. The CDR3 here is CASSRDWTSYEQYF. The CDR3, as DNA: TGTGCCAGCAGCCGGGACTGGACCTCCTACGAGCAGTACTTC.

This chain joins TRBV3-1 (or the pseudogene TRBV3-2) and TRBJ1-5; 8 positions match TRBD1. The CDR3 spans 14 residues. Germline CDR1 and CDR2: LGHDT and YNNKEL (reference sequence). V lost 4 bases and J lost 4; bases outside the gene matches: 3. CDR3 nucleotides: TGTGCCAGCAGCCGGGGGACAGGAAATCAGCCCCAGCATTTT. It translates to CASSRGTGNQPQHF.

The chain couples TRBV10-3 to TRBJ2-3; 11 nucleotides align to TRBD2. The CDR3 loop spans 14 amino acids. V trimming: 7 bases; J trimming: 2 bases; junction bases outside the gene matches: 2. Germline loops: CDR1 ENHRY, CDR2 SYGVKD. CDR3 amino acids: CAINSGGATDTQYF. The CDR3 DNA reads as TGTGCCATCAATAGCGGGGGGGCCACAGATACGCAGTATTTT.

The rearrangement joins TRBV7-9 to TRBJ1-2, with 7 positions matching TRBD1. The CDR3 length is 13 residues. Germline assignment: CDR1 SEHNR and CDR2 FQNEAQ (reference sequence). The junction had 5 bases not matched to a gene; V was cut back by 5 bases and J by 5 bases. CDR3 in DNA: TGTGCCAGCAGCCCGGGACAGCGGTATGGCTACACCTTC. It codes for CASSPGQRYGYTF.

The gene calls are TRBV3-1 (or the pseudogene TRBV3-2) and TRBJ1-2; TRBD1 might be the D (5 bases). Germline values: CDR1 LGHDT, CDR2 YNNKEL (reference sequence). The CDR3 has 13 residues. Trimming removed 2 bases from V and 6 bases from J, with 10 bases in between. CDR3 residues: CASSQKGLHGYTF. CDR3 bases: TGTGCCAGCAGCCAAAAGGGGTTGCATGGCTACACCTTC.

The CDR3 nucleotides read TGTGCCATCAGTGAGTCGTTAGTGGGGGACAGCTCCTACGAGCAGTACTTC. It specifies CAISESLVGDSSYEQYF. The chain carries TRBV10-3 and TRBJ2-7; 7 bases fit TRBD1. V shed 0 bases and J 0 bases; nucleotides not matched to a gene: 8. CDR3 size: 17 residues. Germline V lookup: CDR1 ENHRY, CDR2 SYGVKD.

J is TRBJ2-3 and V is TRBV5-6; tentatively, D is TRBD2 (6 bases). CDR3 length: 14 residues. CDR1 and CDR2 (germline): SGHDT, YYEEEE. Trimming removed 4 bases at V and 3 bases at J, with 12 bases between. In DNA, the CDR3 is TGTGCCAGCAGCGGCGGGACGTATACAGATACGCAGTATTTT. Translated, it gives CASSGGTYTDTQYF.

The chain couples TRBV19 to TRBJ1-4; no firm D call. The germline CDR1 and CDR2 sequences are LNHDA and SQIVND (reference sequence). Trimming shortened V by 11 bases and J by 7 bases, and 20 bases separated the two germline ends. The CDR3 runs to 14 residues. The CDR3 protein is CASKDEAGSEKLFF. For the CDR3, the DNA is TGTGCCTCAAAAGACGAGGCGGGAAGTGAAAAACTGTTTTTT.

The gene calls are TRBV27 and TRBJ2-7; 10 bases line up with TRBD2. This CDR3 contains 16 residues. The V gene's germline CDR1 is MNHEY and CDR2 SMNVEV (reference sequence). Trimming cost V 1 base and J 2 bases; bases outside gene matches: 5. The CDR3: CASSLLASGGPYEQYF. DNA for the CDR3: TGTGCCAGCAGTTTATTAGCTAGCGGGGGCCCCTACGAGCAGTACTTC.

The chain joins TRBV7-6 to TRBJ2-7, with 7 bases aligning to TRBD1. The V gene's germline CDR1 is SGHVS and CDR2 FNYEAQ. This CDR3 has 15 amino acids. Unmatched junction bases numbered 5, after V lost 1 base and J lost 2 bases. This CDR3 reads CASSLGTGLAYEQYF. The CDR3, as DNA: TGTGCCAGCAGCTTAGGGACAGGCCTAGCCTACGAGCAGTACTTC.

J is TRBJ2-1 and V is TRBV9, with a tentative D call TRBD1 (5 bases). The ends were cut back, 4 bases at V and 2 bases at J, with 13 bases in the middle. The CDR3 is made up of 15 amino acids. The germline V gene has CDR1 SGDLS and CDR2 YYNGEE. The CDR3 DNA sequence: TGTGCCAGCAGCATCCAGGGCAGACCCTACAATGAGCAGTTCTTC. It encodes CASSIQGRPYNEQFF.

DNA of the CDR3: TGTGCCAGCAGCCAAGATTCGAGAGGCTATGGCTACACCTTC. This gives the protein CASSQDSRGYGYTF. The chain uses TRBV14 and TRBJ1-2; D unresolved. Germline assignment: CDR1 SGHDN and CDR2 FVKESK. The CDR3 runs 14 residues. The V gene lost 0 bases and the J gene lost 4 bases, with 9 bases spanning the gap.

The chain links TRBV18 to TRBJ2-1; the D gene is possibly TRBD2 (7 bases). Germline lookup yields CDR1 KGHSH and CDR2 LQKENI. The length of the CDR3 is 16 residues. The germline V and J ends were trimmed by 6 bases and 0 bases, with 15 bases remaining between them. The CDR3 coding sequence is TGTGCCAGCTCTCCTCTAGGGGGGGCCTCCTACAATGAGCAGTTCTTC. Its translation is CASSPLGGASYNEQFF.

The chain uses TRBV4-2 and TRBJ1-3; D unresolved. The CDR3 has 13 residues. The V gene's germline CDR1 is LGHNA and CDR2 YNFKEQ. The germline V and J ends were trimmed by 8 bases and 0 bases, with 8 bases remaining between them. Written as DNA, the CDR3 is TGTGCCAGCCCAACAGACTCTGGAAACACCATATATTTT. Translation gives CASPTDSGNTIYF.

The V and J genes are TRBV7-9 and TRBJ1-3, with TRBD1 as a possible D gene (6 bases). Germline values: CDR1 SEHNR, CDR2 FQNEAQ (reference sequence). The V gene lost 8 bases and the J gene lost 9 bases, with 17 bases spanning the gap. This CDR3 region has 13 residues. The CDR3 nucleotides read TGTGCCAGCTTACAGGGACGGTTAGGCACCATATATTTT. This sequence encodes CASLQGRLGTIYF.

The chain has TRBV4-2 and TRBJ1-4; D not certain. Germline V gene lookup returns CDR1 LGHNA and CDR2 YNFKEQ. Trimming removed 0 bases from V and 5 bases from J, with 13 bases in between. The length of the CDR3 is 16 residues. DNA for the CDR3: TGTGCCAGCAGCCAAGATCTGGGCAGGCCGAATGAAAAACTGTTTTTT. Protein sequence: CASSQDLGRPNEKLFF.

The chain employs TRBV28 and TRBJ2-4; 7 nucleotides align to TRBD2. Germline V gene lookup returns CDR1 MDHEN and CDR2 SYDVKM. The length of the CDR3 is 13 residues. The V gene end was trimmed by 4 bases and the J gene end by 8 bases; junction bases not matched to a gene: 5. DNA of the CDR3: TGTGCCAGCAGTTGGGAGGGTAAATACATTCAGTACTTC. Residues: CASSWEGKYIQYF.

This chain connects TRBV4-2 to TRBJ2-5; tentatively, D is TRBD1 (6 bases). This CDR3 is built from 13 residues. Germline lookup yields CDR1 LGHNA and CDR2 YNFKEQ. The germline V and J ends were trimmed by 2 bases and 5 bases, with 9 bases remaining between them. The CDR3 is CASSQPRGETQYF. CDR3 coding DNA: TGTGCCAGCAGCCAACCTAGGGGGGAGACCCAGTACTTC.

V is TRBV6-1 and J is TRBJ2-1; 7 positions agree with TRBD2. Germline CDR1 is MNHNS and CDR2 is SASEGT. There are 16 residues in the CDR3. V dropped 2 bases and J dropped 4; count of bases not matched to a gene: 8. The CDR3 is CASSERASGAYNEQFF. The CDR3 coding sequence is TGTGCCAGCAGTGAAAGGGCTAGCGGAGCTTACAATGAGCAGTTCTTC.

This clone was found once. The V and J genes are TRBV4-1 and TRBJ2-2; 10 bases match TRBD1. The CDR3 consists of 16 residues. The J segment lost 6 bases and the V segment lost 4 bases, leaving 8 bases of the junction unmatched. The germline gives CDR1 MGHRA, CDR2 YSYEKL. CDR3 region: CASSRRGDRGAGELFF. For the CDR3, the DNA is TGCGCCAGCAGCCGGAGGGGGGACAGGGGAGCCGGGGAGCTGTTTTTT.

The V call is TRBV6-5, the J call TRBJ1-3; TRBD1 agrees at 7 bases. The V and J ends lost 4 bases and 8 bases, in that order; junction bases with no gene match: 8. The CDR3 spans 14 residues. Germline values: CDR1 MNHEY, CDR2 SVGAGI. The CDR3 loop is CASSLTGPPDTIYF. CDR3 DNA sequence: TGTGCCAGCAGTTTGACAGGGCCTCCGGACACCATATATTTT.

The rearrangement uses TRBV6-5 and TRBJ1-1, with D maybe TRBD1 (5 bases). Trimming left V 5 bases short and J 4 bases short, with 14 bases between. This CDR3 spans 14 amino acids. In germline, CDR1 is MNHEY, CDR2 SVGAGI. The CDR3 protein is CASSPKTGGTEAFF. CDR3 DNA: TGTGCCAGCAGTCCTAAGACGGGGGGCACTGAAGCTTTCTTT.

The chain employs TRBV27 and TRBJ1-4; TRBD1 agrees at 7 bases. V lost 3 bases and J lost 7; bases outside the gene matches: 8. Germline assignment: CDR1 MNHEY and CDR2 SMNVEV (reference sequence). The CDR3 contains 15 residues. The CDR3 coding sequence is TGTGCCAGCAGTTTGGGGACAGCCGGGGGTGAAAAACTGTTTTTT. Its translation: CASSLGTAGGEKLFF.

The rearrangement joins TRBV27 to TRBJ1-6; no definite D call. The V end was cut by 2 bases, the J end by 7 bases, with 12 bases between. The CDR3 is 15 residues long. In germline, CDR1 is MNHEY, CDR2 SMNVEV (reference sequence). Here the CDR3 DNA reads TGTGCCAGCAGTTTAATTAGCCCCGAAAATTCACCCCTCCACTTT. This codes for CASSLISPENSPLHF.

This CDR3 is CASTPGQGISNQPQHF. The CDR3 DNA sequence: TGTGCCAGTACCCCGGGACAGGGGATTAGCAATCAGCCCCAGCATTTT. The V gene is TRBV19, the J gene TRBJ1-5; 10 nucleotides match TRBD1. The germline CDR1 and CDR2 sequences are LNHDA and SQIVND (reference sequence). The V segment lost 7 bases and the J segment 0 bases; nucleotides outside the gene matches: 6. CDR3 length: 16 amino acids.

The chain carries TRBV9 and TRBJ1-1; D gene unclear. The CDR3 totals 14 residues. Trimming left V 0 bases short and J 7 bases short, with 13 bases between. Germline loops: CDR1 SGDLS, CDR2 YYNGEE. The DNA for the CDR3 is TGTGCCAGCAGCGTAGCCCCGGGCGAGGGTGAAGCTTTCTTT. Translating gives CASSVAPGEGEAFF.

CDR3 bases: TGCGCCAGCAGCTTCCTGACTAGCGCGGAAGAGACCCAGTACTTC. Its translation is CASSFLTSAEETQYF. The chain employs TRBV5-1 and TRBJ2-5; 8 positions match TRBD2. CDR3 length equals 15 residues. Losses at the gene ends were 2 bases for V and 3 bases for J; bases not matched to a gene: 6. The germline gives CDR1 SGHRS, CDR2 YFSETQ.